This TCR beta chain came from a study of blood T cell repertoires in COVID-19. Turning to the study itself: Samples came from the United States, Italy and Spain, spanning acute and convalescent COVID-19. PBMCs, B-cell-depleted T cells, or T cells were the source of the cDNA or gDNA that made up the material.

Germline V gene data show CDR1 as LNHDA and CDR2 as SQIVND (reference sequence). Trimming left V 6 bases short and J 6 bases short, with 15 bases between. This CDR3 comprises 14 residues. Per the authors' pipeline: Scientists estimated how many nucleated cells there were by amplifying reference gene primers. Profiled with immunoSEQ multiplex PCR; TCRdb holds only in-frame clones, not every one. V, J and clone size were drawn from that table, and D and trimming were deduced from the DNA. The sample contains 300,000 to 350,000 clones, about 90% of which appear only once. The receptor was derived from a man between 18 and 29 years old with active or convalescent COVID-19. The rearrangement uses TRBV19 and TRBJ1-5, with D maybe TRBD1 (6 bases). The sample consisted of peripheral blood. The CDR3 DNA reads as TGTGCCAGTAGAGGGCAGGGGTGGGGTCAGCCCCAGCATTTT. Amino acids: CASRGQGWGQPQHF.